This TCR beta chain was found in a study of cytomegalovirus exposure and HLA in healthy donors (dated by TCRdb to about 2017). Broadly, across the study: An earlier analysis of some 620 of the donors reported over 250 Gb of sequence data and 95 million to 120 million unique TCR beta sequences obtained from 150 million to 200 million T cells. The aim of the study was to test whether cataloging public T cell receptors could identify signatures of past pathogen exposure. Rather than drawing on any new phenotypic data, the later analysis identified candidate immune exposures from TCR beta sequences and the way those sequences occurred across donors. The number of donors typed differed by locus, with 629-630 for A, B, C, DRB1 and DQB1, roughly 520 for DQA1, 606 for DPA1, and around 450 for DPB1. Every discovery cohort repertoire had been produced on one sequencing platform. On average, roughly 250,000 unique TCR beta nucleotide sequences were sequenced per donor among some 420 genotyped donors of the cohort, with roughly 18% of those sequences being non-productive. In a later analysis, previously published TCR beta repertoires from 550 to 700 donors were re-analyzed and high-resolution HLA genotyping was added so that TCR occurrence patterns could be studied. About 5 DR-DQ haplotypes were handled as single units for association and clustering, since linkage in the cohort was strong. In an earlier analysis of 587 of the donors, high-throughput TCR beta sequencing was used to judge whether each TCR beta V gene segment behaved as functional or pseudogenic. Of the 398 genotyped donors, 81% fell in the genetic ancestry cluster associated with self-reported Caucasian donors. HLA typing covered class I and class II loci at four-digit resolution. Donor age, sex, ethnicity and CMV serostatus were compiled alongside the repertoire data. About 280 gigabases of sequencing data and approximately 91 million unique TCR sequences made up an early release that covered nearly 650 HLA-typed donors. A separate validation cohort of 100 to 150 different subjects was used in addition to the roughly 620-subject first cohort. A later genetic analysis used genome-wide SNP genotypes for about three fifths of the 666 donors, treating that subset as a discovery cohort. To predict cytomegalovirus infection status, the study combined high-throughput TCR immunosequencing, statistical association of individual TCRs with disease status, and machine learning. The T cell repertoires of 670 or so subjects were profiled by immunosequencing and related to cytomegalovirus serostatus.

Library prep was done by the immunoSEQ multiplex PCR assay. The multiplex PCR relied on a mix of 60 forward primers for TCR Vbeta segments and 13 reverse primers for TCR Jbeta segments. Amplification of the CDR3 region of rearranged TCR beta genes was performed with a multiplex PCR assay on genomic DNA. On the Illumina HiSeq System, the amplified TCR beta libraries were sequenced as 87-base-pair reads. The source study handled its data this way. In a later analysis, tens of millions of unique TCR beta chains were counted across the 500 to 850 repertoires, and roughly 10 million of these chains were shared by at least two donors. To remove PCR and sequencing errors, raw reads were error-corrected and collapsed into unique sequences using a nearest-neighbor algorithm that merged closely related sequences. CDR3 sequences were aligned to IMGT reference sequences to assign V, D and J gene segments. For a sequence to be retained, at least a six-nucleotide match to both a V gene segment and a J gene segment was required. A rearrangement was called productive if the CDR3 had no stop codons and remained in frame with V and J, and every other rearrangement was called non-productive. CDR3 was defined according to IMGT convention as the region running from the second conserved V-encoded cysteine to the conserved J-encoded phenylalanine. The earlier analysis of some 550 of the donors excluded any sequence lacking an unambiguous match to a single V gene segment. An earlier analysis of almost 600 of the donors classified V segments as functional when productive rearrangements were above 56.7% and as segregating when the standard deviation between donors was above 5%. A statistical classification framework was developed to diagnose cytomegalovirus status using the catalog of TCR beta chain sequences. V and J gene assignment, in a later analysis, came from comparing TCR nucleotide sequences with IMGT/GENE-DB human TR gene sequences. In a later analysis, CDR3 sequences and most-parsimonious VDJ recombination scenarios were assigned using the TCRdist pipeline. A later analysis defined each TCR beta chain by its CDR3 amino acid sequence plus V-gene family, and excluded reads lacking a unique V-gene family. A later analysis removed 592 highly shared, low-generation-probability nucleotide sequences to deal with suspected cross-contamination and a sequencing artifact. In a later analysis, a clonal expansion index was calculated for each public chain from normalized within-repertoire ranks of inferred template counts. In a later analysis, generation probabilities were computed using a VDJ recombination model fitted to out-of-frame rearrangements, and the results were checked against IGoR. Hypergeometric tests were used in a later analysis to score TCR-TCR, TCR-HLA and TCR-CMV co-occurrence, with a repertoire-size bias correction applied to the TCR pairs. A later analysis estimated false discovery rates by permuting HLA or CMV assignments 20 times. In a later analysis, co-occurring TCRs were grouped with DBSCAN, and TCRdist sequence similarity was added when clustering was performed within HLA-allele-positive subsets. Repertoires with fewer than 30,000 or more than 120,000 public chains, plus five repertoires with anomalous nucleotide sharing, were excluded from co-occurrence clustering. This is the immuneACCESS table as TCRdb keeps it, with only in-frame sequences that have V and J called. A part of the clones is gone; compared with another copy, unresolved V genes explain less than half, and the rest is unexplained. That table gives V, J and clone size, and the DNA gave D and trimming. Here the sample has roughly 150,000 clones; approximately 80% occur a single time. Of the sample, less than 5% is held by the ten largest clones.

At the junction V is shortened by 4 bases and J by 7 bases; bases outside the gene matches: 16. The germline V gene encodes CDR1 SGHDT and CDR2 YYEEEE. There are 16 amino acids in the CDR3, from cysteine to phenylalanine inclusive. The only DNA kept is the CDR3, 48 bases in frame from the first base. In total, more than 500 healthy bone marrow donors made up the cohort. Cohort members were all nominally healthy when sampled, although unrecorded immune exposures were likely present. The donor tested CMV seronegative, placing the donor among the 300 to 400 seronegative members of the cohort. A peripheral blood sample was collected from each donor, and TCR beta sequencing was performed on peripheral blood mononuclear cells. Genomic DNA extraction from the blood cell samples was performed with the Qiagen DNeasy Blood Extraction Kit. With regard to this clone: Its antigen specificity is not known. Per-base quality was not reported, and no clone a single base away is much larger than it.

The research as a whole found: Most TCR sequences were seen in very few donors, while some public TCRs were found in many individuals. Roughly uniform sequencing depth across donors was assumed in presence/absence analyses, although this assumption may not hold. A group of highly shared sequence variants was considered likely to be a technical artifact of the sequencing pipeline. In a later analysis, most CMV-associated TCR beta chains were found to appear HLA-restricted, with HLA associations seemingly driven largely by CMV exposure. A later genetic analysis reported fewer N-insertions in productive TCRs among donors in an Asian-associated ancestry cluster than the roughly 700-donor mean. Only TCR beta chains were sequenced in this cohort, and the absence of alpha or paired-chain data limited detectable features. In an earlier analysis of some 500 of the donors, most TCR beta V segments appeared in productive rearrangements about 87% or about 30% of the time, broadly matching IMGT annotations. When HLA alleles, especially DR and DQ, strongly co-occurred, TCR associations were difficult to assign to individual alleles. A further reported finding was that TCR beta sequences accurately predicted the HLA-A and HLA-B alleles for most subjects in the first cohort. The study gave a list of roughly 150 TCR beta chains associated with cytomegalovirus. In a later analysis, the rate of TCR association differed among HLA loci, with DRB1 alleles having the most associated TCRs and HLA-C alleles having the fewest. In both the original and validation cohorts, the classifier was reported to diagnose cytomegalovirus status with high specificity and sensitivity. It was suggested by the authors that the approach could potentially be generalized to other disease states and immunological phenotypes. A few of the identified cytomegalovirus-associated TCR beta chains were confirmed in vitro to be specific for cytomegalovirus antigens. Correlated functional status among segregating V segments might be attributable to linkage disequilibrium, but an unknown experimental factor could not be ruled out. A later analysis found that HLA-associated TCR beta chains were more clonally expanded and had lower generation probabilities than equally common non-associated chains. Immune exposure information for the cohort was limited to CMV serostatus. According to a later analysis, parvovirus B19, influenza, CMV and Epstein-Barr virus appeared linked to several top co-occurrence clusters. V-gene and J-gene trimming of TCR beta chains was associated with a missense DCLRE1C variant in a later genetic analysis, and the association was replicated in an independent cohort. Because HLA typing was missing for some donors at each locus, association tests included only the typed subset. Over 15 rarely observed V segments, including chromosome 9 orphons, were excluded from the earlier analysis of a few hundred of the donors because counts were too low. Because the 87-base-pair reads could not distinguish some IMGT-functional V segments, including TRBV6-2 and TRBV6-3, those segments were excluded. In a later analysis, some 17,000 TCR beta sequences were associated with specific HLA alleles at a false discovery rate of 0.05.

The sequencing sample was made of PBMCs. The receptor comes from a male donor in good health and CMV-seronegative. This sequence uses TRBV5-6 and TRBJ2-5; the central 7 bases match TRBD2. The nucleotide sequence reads TGTGCCAGCAGCCCGCTGTCGGGGGGTGCCTCCCGGACCCAGTACTTC. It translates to CASSPLSGGASRTQYF.